These T cell receptor beta chains were read from a single sample in a study of OX40 agonist ivuxolimab in advanced cancers. Measured with immunoSEQ multiplex PCR; TCRdb has only the in-frame clones, and not every one. Counted here are about 27,000 clones, over 70% occurring once; the ten biggest clones make up approximately 15%. This specimen consisted of CD4+ or CD8+ T cells sorted from blood, obtained in a trial of the OX40 agonist ivuxolimab. These receptors came from an adult with an advanced solid tumor such as melanoma, head and neck, liver or kidney cancer. Both conserved end residues are part of each CDR3. D genes are given only for firm matches. Size values are once, few and many counts, or a class for expanded clones, and some rows have none.

J gene | clone size | V gene | D gene | CDR3 DNA | CDR3 protein
TRBJ2-1 | . | TRBV19 | TRBD2 | TGTGCCAGTAGTACCCCTGGCAGCGGGACGACCTACAATGAGCAGTTCTTC | CASSTPGSGTTYNEQFF
TRBJ1-2 | . | TRBV19 | . | TGTGCCAGTAGCAAGGGGAGACCGGGGTATGGCTACACCTTC | CASSKGRPGYGYTF
TRBJ1-1 | . | TRBV5-4 | . | TGTGCCAGCAGCTTACGACAGCCTCTTATGAACACTGAAGCTTTCTTT | CASSLRQPLMNTEAFF
TRBJ2-1 | . | TRBV2 | . | TGTGCCAGCAGTGAAACCGGGACCAAGCAGTTCTTC | CASSETGTKQFF
TRBJ2-7 | . | TRBV7-9 | TRBD1 | TGTGCCAGCAGCGCCGGGACAGGAATCTACGAGCAGTACTTC | CASSAGTGIYEQYF
TRBJ2-7 | . | TRBV6-4 | . | TGTGCCAGCAGTGATGCTTCCCCGGGACCGATTTACGAGCAGTACTTC | CASSDASPGPIYEQYF
TRBJ2-1 | . | TRBV9 | . | TGTGCCAGCAGGTATGGGGGGCAGGGTGAGCAGTTCTTC | CASRYGGQGEQFF
TRBJ2-7 | few | TRBV16 | . | TGTGCCAGCAGCCCCCAGGGAGAGGGCTACGAGCAGTACTTC | CASSPQGEGYEQYF
TRBJ1-5 | once | TRBV6-1 | TRBD1 | TGTGCCAGCAGGGACAGGGACCAGCCCCAGCATTTT | CASRDRDQPQHF
TRBJ1-5 | . | TRBV2 | . | TGTGCCAGCACAAAAGACAGCAATAGCAATCAGCCCCAGCATTTT | CASTKDSNSNQPQHF